The clone carrying this T cell receptor (beta chain) was counted only a few times. These data belong to a study of blood T cell repertoires in COVID-19. Across the whole study: Both acute and convalescent COVID-19 samples were obtained from the United States, Italy and Spain. Sources were T cells, B-cell-depleted T cells, or PBMCs; the material itself was cDNA or gDNA.

Original handling: Quantification of nucleated cells was approximated via reference gene primer amplification. Here immunoSEQ multiplex PCR was the method, and the copy in TCRdb shows in-frame clones only, minus some. V and J calls and clone size are those listed in that table; D and trimming were worked out from the DNA. This table holds about 200,000 clones, roughly 89% found once. The CDR3 has 14 amino acids. Germline assignment: CDR1 SGHTA and CDR2 FQGNSA. The V and J ends lost 5 bases and 6 bases respectively, with 17 bases between them. The sample taken for sequencing was peripheral blood. The sequence came from a man aged 60-69 years who had recovered from COVID-19. V gene TRBV7-2 combines with J gene TRBJ2-7; D is unclear. The DNA for the CDR3 is TGTGCCAGCAGCGTGGGCTATACCCTCCTCGAGCAGTACTTC. Translated, it gives CASSVGYTLLEQYF.